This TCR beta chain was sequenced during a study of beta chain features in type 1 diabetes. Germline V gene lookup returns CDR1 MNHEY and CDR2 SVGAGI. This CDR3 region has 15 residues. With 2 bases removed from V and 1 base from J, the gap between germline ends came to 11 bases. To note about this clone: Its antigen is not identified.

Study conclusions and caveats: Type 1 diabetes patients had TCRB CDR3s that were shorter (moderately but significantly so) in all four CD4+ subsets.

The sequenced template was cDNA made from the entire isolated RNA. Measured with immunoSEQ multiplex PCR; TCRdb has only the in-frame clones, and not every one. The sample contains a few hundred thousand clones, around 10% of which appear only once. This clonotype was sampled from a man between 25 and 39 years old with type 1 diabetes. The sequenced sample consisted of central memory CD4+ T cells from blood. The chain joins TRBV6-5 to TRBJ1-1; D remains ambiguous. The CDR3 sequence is CASSYAVWANTEAFF. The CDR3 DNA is TGTGCCAGCAGTTACGCAGTATGGGCGAACACTGAAGCTTTCTTT.